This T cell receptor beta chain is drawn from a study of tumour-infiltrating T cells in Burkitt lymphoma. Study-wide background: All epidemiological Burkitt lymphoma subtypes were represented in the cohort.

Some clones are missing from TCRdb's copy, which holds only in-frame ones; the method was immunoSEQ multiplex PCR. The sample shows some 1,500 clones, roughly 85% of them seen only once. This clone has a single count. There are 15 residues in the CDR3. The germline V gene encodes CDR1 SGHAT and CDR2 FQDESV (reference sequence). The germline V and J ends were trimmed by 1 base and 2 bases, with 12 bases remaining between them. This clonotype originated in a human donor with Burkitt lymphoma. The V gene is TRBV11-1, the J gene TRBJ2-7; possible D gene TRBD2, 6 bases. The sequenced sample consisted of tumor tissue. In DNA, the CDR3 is TGTGCCAGCAGCTTAGTGGGAGGCCCCACCTACGAGCAGTACTTC. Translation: CASSLVGGPTYEQYF.